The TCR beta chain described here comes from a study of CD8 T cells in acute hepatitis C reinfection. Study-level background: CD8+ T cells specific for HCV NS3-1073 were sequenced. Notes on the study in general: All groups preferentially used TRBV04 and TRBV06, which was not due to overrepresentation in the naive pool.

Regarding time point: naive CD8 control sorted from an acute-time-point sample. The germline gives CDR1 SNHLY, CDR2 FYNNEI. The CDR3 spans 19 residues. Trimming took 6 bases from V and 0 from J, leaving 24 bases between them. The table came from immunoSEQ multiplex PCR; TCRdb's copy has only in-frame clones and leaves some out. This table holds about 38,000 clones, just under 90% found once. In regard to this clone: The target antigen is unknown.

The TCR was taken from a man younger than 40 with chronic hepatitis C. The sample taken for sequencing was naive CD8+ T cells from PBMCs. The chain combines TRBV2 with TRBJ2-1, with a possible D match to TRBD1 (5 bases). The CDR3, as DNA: TGTGCCAGCAGCCCAGGGTGGAGTCTCCCGCTTAGCTCCTACAATGAGCAGTTCTTC. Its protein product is CASSPGWSLPLSSYNEQFF.